These 24 T cell receptor beta chains originate from one sample sequenced in a study of cytomegalovirus exposure and HLA in healthy donors. In the PCR, 60 Vbeta and 13 Jbeta primers were used. Produced via immunoSEQ multiplex PCR; TCRdb's table is partial and in-frame only. The table records 200,000 to 300,000 clones, 70% to 90% of them present only once. Specimen: PBMCs. These receptors were obtained from a woman aged 55-70 years in good health and CMV-seropositive.

This clone was detected only a few times. As DNA, the CDR3 is TGCGCCAGCAGCCCGGGCGCCCGAGGGACTGAAGCTTTCTTT. Residues: CASSPGARGTEAFF. The chain recombines TRBV4-1 with TRBJ1-1; D is uncertain. The germline gives CDR1 MGHRA, CDR2 YSYEKL. Trimming shortened V by 4 bases and J by 5 bases, and 14 bases separated the two germline ends. This CDR3 comprises 14 residues.

This clone has just a few counts. Other DNA sequences in this sample translate to the same CDR3. CDR3 nucleotide sequence: TGCGCCAGCAGCCCCGGACTACAAGAGACCCAGTACTTC. The encoded protein is CASSPGLQETQYF. The rearrangement joins TRBV5-1 to TRBJ2-5; tentatively, D is TRBD2 (6 bases). CDR3 size: 13 residues. Trimming shortened V by 4 bases and J by 2 bases, and 9 bases separated the two germline ends. Germline V gene lookup returns CDR1 SGHRS and CDR2 YFSETQ.

V gene TRBV6-5 combines with J gene TRBJ1-5, with 8 bases that match TRBD1. Trimming removed 5 bases from V and 3 bases from J; junction bases left unmatched: 6. The germline gives CDR1 MNHEY, CDR2 SVGAGI. The length of the CDR3 is 15 residues. CDR3 nucleotide sequence: TGTGCCAGCAGTCGGACAGGGAGGACCAATCAGCCCCAGCATTTT. Residues: CASSRTGRTNQPQHF.

V usage is TRBV28 and J usage is TRBJ2-3; 15 bases line up with TRBD2. The germline CDR1 and CDR2 sequences are MDHEN and SYDVKM. The J segment lost 2 bases and the V segment lost 4 bases, leaving 4 bases of the junction unmatched. CDR3 length equals 17 residues. The CDR3 nucleotides read TGTGCCAGCAGTTGGACTAGCGGGGGGGCCCACACAGATACGCAGTATTTT. It yields the protein CASSWTSGGAHTDTQYF.

J is TRBJ2-3 and V is TRBV6-5, with D maybe TRBD1 (5 bases). CDR1 is MNHEY and CDR2 is SVGAGI in the germline V gene. The CDR3 is 14 amino acids. V gave up 6 bases and J gave up 2 bases, with 12 bases separating them. CDR3 residues: CASSDRSNTDTQYF. The CDR3 region has the DNA TGTGCCAGCAGCGACAGAAGTAACACAGATACGCAGTATTTT.

The chain recombines TRBV5-4 with TRBJ2-7; TRBD2 is a possible D gene (6 bases). The CDR3 is 16 amino acids. The germline gives CDR1 SGHNT, CDR2 YYREEE (reference sequence). V lost 2 bases and J lost 0, with 15 bases in between. The CDR3 here is CASSLSGGTSSYEQYF. CDR3 sequence (DNA): TGTGCCAGCAGCTTATCCGGCGGGACCAGCTCCTACGAGCAGTACTTC.

The genes are TRBV7-9 and TRBJ2-1; D is ambiguous. Germline V gives CDR1 SEHNR, CDR2 FQNEAQ (reference sequence). V shed 1 base and J shed 9 bases, with 4 bases lying between them. The CDR3 runs 11 residues. In nucleotides, the CDR3 is TGTGCCAGCAGCTTAGGAGGTGAGCAGTTCTTC. Translated, it gives CASSLGGEQFF.

This chain connects TRBV5-1 to TRBJ1-1, with 10 bases lining up with TRBD1. Germline-derived CDR1 and CDR2 are SGHRS and YFSETQ. With V trimmed by 4 bases and J by 0 bases, 3 bases remained unmatched. The CDR3 is 15 residues long. The CDR3 spells CASSTGQGMNTEAFF. In DNA form, the CDR3 reads TGCGCCAGCAGCACGGGACAGGGGATGAACACTGAAGCTTTCTTT.

The chain employs TRBV12-5 and TRBJ2-7, with 7 positions matching TRBD1. Trimming removed 1 base from V and 1 base from J; junction bases left unmatched: 7. Germline CDR1 is LGHNT and CDR2 is FRNRAP. This CDR3 has 16 amino acids. This CDR3 is CASGLGQSGQSYEQYF. For the CDR3, the DNA is TGTGCTAGTGGTTTGGGACAATCGGGACAGTCCTACGAGCAGTACTTC.

The CDR3 DNA reads TGTGCCAGCAGCCTTGTTGGGGGGGGCACTGAAGCTTTCTTT. Encoded protein: CASSLVGGGTEAFF. The V call is TRBV5-4, the J call TRBJ1-1; TRBD1 might be the D (5 bases). V was pared by 4 bases and J by 4 bases, with 14 bases between. This CDR3 contains 14 residues. Germline V CDR1 and CDR2: SGHNT, YYREEE (reference sequence).

The chain couples TRBV18 to TRBJ2-2; 13 positions agree with TRBD2. Germline V gene sequence: CDR1 KGHSH, CDR2 LQKENI. Unmatched junction bases numbered 5, after V lost 3 bases and J lost 4 bases. CDR3 length: 17 residues. For the CDR3, the DNA is TGTGCCAGCTCACCCCCCGGGACTAGCGGGATCACCGGGGAGCTGTTTTTT. Amino acid sequence: CASSPPGTSGITGELFF.

This clone was recorded a few times. The chain has TRBV5-4 and TRBJ2-1; TRBD2 matches 12 bases. With V trimmed by 0 bases and J by 8 bases, 6 bases remained unmatched. The CDR3 contains 16 residues. In germline, CDR1 is SGHNT, CDR2 YYREEE (reference sequence). CDR3 amino acids: CASSLGTSGISDEQFF. In DNA, the CDR3 is TGTGCCAGCAGCTTGGGGACTAGCGGGATTAGCGATGAGCAGTTCTTC.

On this clone itself: The junction departs from germline at one end; a sequencing error may be responsible. The V and J genes are TRBV2 and TRBJ1-5, with 10 bases fitting TRBD1. The V gene's germline CDR1 is SNHLY and CDR2 FYNNEI. The CDR3 covers 13 residues. The CDR3 DNA sequence: TGTGCCAGTAGTGGACAGGGGGGATGGCCCCAGCATTTT. Translating gives CASSGQGGWPQHF.

This clone was recorded only once. The chain combines TRBV2 with TRBJ1-2; 9 bases map to TRBD1. The CDR3 extends over 15 amino acids. Germline V gene data show CDR1 as SNHLY and CDR2 as FYNNEI. With 10 bases clipped from V and 4 bases from J, the junction kept 13 bases outside the gene matches. CDR3 coding DNA: TGTGCCAATTCTCTGCCGGGACAGGGCGGCTATGGCTACACCTTC. Translation: CANSLPGQGGYGYTF.

This clone was observed a single time. V gene TRBV6-5 combines with J gene TRBJ2-5; D might be TRBD1 (6 bases). Germline CDR1 and CDR2: MNHEY and SVGAGI. V shed 7 bases and J shed 5 bases, with 14 bases lying between them. The CDR3 is 13 amino acids. The CDR3 reads CASTPPQGETQYF. CDR3 in DNA: TGTGCCAGCACCCCCCCTCAGGGGGAGACCCAGTACTTC.

The gene calls are TRBV7-9 and TRBJ2-5, with TRBD2 matching over 9 bases. V dropped 4 bases and J dropped 5; count of bases not matched to a gene: 5. The germline V gene has CDR1 SEHNR and CDR2 FQNEAQ (reference sequence). The CDR3 is 14 residues long. CDR3 residues: CASSSRGGGETQYF. Here the CDR3 DNA reads TGTGCCAGCAGCTCGCGGGGGGGAGGGGAGACCCAGTACTTC. Drawing the rest from reference TRBV7-9 and TRBJ2-5, the complete variable domain is DTGVSQNPRHKITKRGQNVTFRCDPISEHNRLYWYRQTLGQGPEFLTYFQNEAQLEKSRLLSDRFSAERPKGSFSTLEIQRTEQGDSAMYLCASSSRGGGETQYFGPGTRLLVL.

V gene TRBV5-1 combines with J gene TRBJ2-1; 11 nucleotides line up with TRBD2. Germline V gene data show CDR1 as SGHRS and CDR2 as YFSETQ. Trimming took 7 bases from V and 0 from J; bases not matched to a gene: 0. The CDR3 spans 14 residues. CDR3 DNA sequence: TGCGCCAGCGGACTAGCGGGCTCCTACAATGAGCAGTTCTTC. It codes for CASGLAGSYNEQFF. Together with reference TRBV5-1 and TRBJ2-1, the CDR3 gives the full variable domain: KAGVTQTPRYLIKTRGQQVTLSCSPISGHRSVSWYQQTPGQGLQFLFEYFSETQRNKGNFPGRFSGRQFSNSRSEMNVSTLELGDSALYLCASGLAGSYNEQFFGPGTRLTVL.

J is TRBJ1-2 and V is TRBV6-5, with D possibly being TRBD1 (5 bases). The CDR3 is 13 amino acids. Trimming pared 5 bases from V and 6 bases from J, leaving 13 bases between. Germline CDR1 and CDR2: MNHEY and SVGAGI. Here the CDR3 reads CASSTQGRDGYTF. CDR3 sequence (DNA): TGTGCCAGCAGTACCCAGGGTCGTGATGGCTACACCTTC.

The rearrangement joins TRBV29-1 to TRBJ1-1, with a tentative D call TRBD1 (6 bases). CDR1 and CDR2 (germline): SQVTM, ANQGSEA. V was trimmed by 6 bases and J by 4 bases, leaving 18 bases between them. CDR3 size: 14 residues. The CDR3 DNA follows: TGCAGCGTCCAATACCTCCGGGACACCACTGAAGCTTTCTTT. Its translation: CSVQYLRDTTEAFF.

This chain connects TRBV6-1 to TRBJ1-4; no firm D call. This CDR3 comprises 13 residues. Germline CDR1 is MNHNS and CDR2 is SASEGT. Trimming pared 8 bases from V and 4 bases from J, leaving 11 bases between. CDR3 bases: TGTGCCAGCGGGCGGGCAAGTAATGAAAAACTGTTTTTT. Its protein product is CASGRASNEKLFF.

J is TRBJ2-4 and V is TRBV5-1; 8 bases line up with TRBD1. The J segment lost 4 bases and the V segment lost 4 bases, leaving 4 bases of the junction unmatched. CDR1 and CDR2 from the germline V gene are SGHRS and YFSETQ. The CDR3 extends over 14 amino acids. For the CDR3, the DNA is TGCGCCAGCAGCCCTCGGGACAGGAAAAACATTCAGTACTTC. Translation: CASSPRDRKNIQYF.

The chain joins TRBV30 to TRBJ2-7; 8 nucleotides agree with TRBD1. This CDR3 contains 12 residues. CDR1 and CDR2 from the germline V gene are GTSNPN and SVGIG (reference sequence). Trimming cost V 5 bases and J 7 bases; bases outside gene matches: 7. CDR3 DNA: TGTGCCTGGTCCTTCAGGGGGCGGGAGCAGTACTTC. It specifies CAWSFRGREQYF.

This clone was detected a few times. The chain uses TRBV11-2 and TRBJ2-1; tentative D call: TRBD2 (5 bases). CDR3 length equals 18 residues. V lost 4 bases and J lost 0, with 19 bases in between. Germline V gene sequence: CDR1 SGHAT, CDR2 FQNNGV. CDR3 DNA sequence: TGTGCCAGCAGCTCCCCAGGCGGGCGCCAGAGCTCCTACAATGAGCAGTTCTTC. It translates to CASSSPGGRQSSYNEQFF.

V is TRBV11-2 and J is TRBJ1-1, with D hard to call. This CDR3 has 15 amino acids. V lost 8 bases and J 1 base, leaving 17 bases between the germline ends. Per germline, CDR1 SGHAT and CDR2 FQNNGV. The CDR3 spells CASSPTRGRNTEAFF. The CDR3 coding sequence is TGTGCCAGCTCCCCCACCCGAGGAAGGAACACTGAAGCTTTCTTT.